Below are 30 T cell receptor beta chains sequenced from a single sample in a study of Graves' ophthalmopathy and Graves' hyperthyroidism. The authors amplified TCR beta CDR3 regions, and they did so from RNA transcripts for repertoire sequencing. First-round RT-PCR relied on HTBI primers, and a second-round multiplex PCR came next. TCRdb re-derived calls from the multiplex PCR reads in MiXCR, one entry per CDR3 protein. The profile shows some 390,000 distinct CDR3 sequences, approximately 20% of them singletons. Sequenced input: peripheral blood. These receptors were collected from a woman between 18 and 30 years old with Graves' ophthalmopathy.

This clonotype was counted many times. The genes are TRBV7-9 and TRBJ1-2, with a possible D match to TRBD1 (6 bases). V lost 6 bases to trimming and J lost 4 bases, with 18 bases between them. This CDR3 is 15 amino acids long. CDR1 is SEHNR, CDR2 FQNEAQ, per germline (reference sequence). The CDR3 region is CASRSGAGRIYGYTF. The DNA for the CDR3 is TGTGCCAGCAGGTCGGGGGCGGGGCGGATCTATGGCTACACCTTC.

This clonotype was seen ten or more times. V usage is TRBV30 and J usage is TRBJ1-1; D perhaps matches TRBD1 (6 bases). V lost 0 bases, J lost 5 bases, and 16 bases lay in between. Germline CDR1 reads GTSNPN; CDR2 reads SVGIG (reference sequence). This CDR3 has 15 residues. The CDR3 nucleotides are TGTGCCTGGAGTGTACAATGGGGGCGAGGAACTGAAGCTTTCTTT. The encoded protein is CAWSVQWGRGTEAFF.

This clonotype was counted many times. The chain is built from TRBV4-3 and TRBJ2-5; D may match TRBD1 or TRBD2 (6 bases each). CDR3 length: 14 residues. With 1 base removed from V and 4 bases from J, the gap between germline ends came to 10 bases. The germline V gene has CDR1 LGHNA and CDR2 YSLEER. This CDR3 is CASSQVEGGETQYF. The DNA for the CDR3 is TGCGCCAGCAGCCAAGTGGAGGGGGGAGAGACCCAGTACTTC.

This clonotype was seen ten or more times. The chain employs TRBV28 and TRBJ2-2; D is undetermined. The CDR3 is made up of 14 amino acids. CDR1 is MDHEN and CDR2 is SYDVKM in the germline V gene. V lost 5 bases and J lost 4, with 11 bases in between. The chain's CDR3 is CASSGPEATGELFF. The CDR3 region has the DNA TGTGCCAGCAGTGGCCCTGAGGCCACCGGGGAGCTGTTTTTT.

This clonotype was detected many times. The chain carries TRBV7-2 and TRBJ2-5; D is unresolved. The germline gives CDR1 SGHTA, CDR2 FQGNSA. The V end lost 1 base, the J end lost 3 bases, and 6 bases lay between the germline ends. CDR3 length: 13 amino acids. Here the CDR3 DNA reads TGTGCCAGCAGCTTAGAGAGAAAAGAGACCCAGTACTTC. Protein product: CASSLERKETQYF.

This clonotype was found many times. The V gene is TRBV20-1, the J gene TRBJ2-5; D call uncertain. The V end lost 2 bases, the J end lost 1 base, and 8 bases lay between the germline ends. The germline gives CDR1 DFQATT, CDR2 SNEGSKA (reference sequence). The CDR3 spans 13 residues. CDR3 loop: CSARLEFQETQYF. The CDR3 coding sequence is TGCAGTGCTAGACTGGAATTCCAAGAGACCCAGTACTTC.

V gene TRBV11-2 combines with J gene TRBJ2-7, with D perhaps assigned TRBD1 or TRBD2 (7 bases each). CDR1 and CDR2 (germline): SGHAT, FQNNGV. The CDR3 covers 16 residues. The V gene lost 3 bases and the J gene lost 8 bases, with 23 bases spanning the gap. CDR3 amino acids: CASSFGGSGLGGKQYF. The DNA for the CDR3 is TGTGCCAGCAGCTTCGGCGGGAGTGGGCTAGGGGGCAAGCAGTACTTC. Variable domain in full (rest from reference TRBV11-2 and TRBJ2-7): EAGVAQSPRYKIIEKRQSVAFWCNPISGHATLYWYQQILGQGPKLLIQFQNNGVVDDSQLPKDRFSAERLKGVDSTLKIQPAKLEDSAVYLCASSFGGSGLGGKQYFGPGTRLTVT.

This clonotype was seen ten or more times. A read error may produce the germline difference seen at one junction end. The genes are TRBV27 and TRBJ2-5; TRBD2 is a possible D gene (5 bases). CDR3 length: 15 residues. The germline gives CDR1 MNHEY, CDR2 SMNVEV (reference sequence). CDR3 DNA: TGTGCCAACAGTTTATTTGGGGAGATCACAGAGACCCAGTACTTC. It specifies CANSLFGEITETQYF.

This clonotype was detected ten times or more. This chain links TRBV25-1 with TRBJ1-6; D is unclear. With 8 bases removed from V and 2 bases from J, the gap between germline ends came to 10 bases. CDR3 length: 14 residues. Per germline, CDR1 MGHDK and CDR2 SYGVNS. The CDR3 sequence is CASEQSPYNSPLHF. CDR3 bases: TGTGCCAGCGAACAGAGCCCCTATAATTCACCCCTCCACTTT.

This clonotype was found many times. The rearrangement joins TRBV25-1 to TRBJ1-1; D call uncertain. This CDR3 region has 14 residues. Trimming left V 3 bases short and J 1 base short, with 9 bases between. CDR1 and CDR2 (germline): MGHDK, SYGVNS. DNA for the CDR3: TGTGCCAGCAGTGAGTCCGGGTGGAACACTGAAGCTTTCTTT. Protein product: CASSESGWNTEAFF.

In this sample, this clonotype turned up many times. A much larger clonotype is one base distant, so this may be a read error. V usage is TRBV6-5 and J usage is TRBJ2-7, with 8 bases aligning to TRBD1. The germline gives CDR1 MNHEY, CDR2 SVGAGI. Unmatched junction bases numbered 3, after V lost 2 bases and J lost 3 bases. This CDR3 has 14 residues. The DNA for the CDR3 is TGTGCCAGCAGTTACACGACAGGGGACTACGAGCAGTACTTC. It is translated as CASSYTTGDYEQYF.

This clonotype was found many times. The rearrangement joins TRBV6-2 or TRBV6-3 to TRBJ1-1, with D possibly matching TRBD1 (5 bases). This CDR3 region has 13 residues. CDR1 is MNHEY and CDR2 is SVGEGT in the germline V gene. Trimming cost V 10 bases and J 5 bases, with 17 bases left between them. CDR3 in DNA: TGTGCCATTTGGCGGGGCCCCGTGACTGAAGCTTTCTTT. This encodes CAIWRGPVTEAFF.

This clonotype was seen many times. The rearrangement uses TRBV28 and TRBJ1-5; TRBD1 is a possible D gene (6 bases). V was clipped by 1 base and J by 1 base, with 14 bases between them. In germline, CDR1 is MDHEN, CDR2 SYDVKM. There are 17 residues in the CDR3. In DNA, the CDR3 is TGTGCCAGCAGTTTATTGACAGGAGGCGAGAGCAATCAGCCCCAGCATTTT. This sequence encodes CASSLLTGGESNQPQHF.

This clonotype was seen many times. The chain links TRBV15 to TRBJ1-2, with D possibly matching TRBD1 (5 bases). The CDR3 has 14 amino acids. Germline lookup yields CDR1 LNHNV and CDR2 YYDKDF (reference sequence). Trimming shortened V by 1 base and J by 5 bases, and 11 bases separated the two germline ends. This CDR3 is CATSRGEGQYGYTF. CDR3 nucleotide sequence: TGTGCCACCAGCAGAGGTGAGGGGCAGTATGGCTACACCTTC.

This clonotype occurred many times. V and J are TRBV15 and TRBJ1-2; unclear D gene. Germline V gene lookup returns CDR1 LNHNV and CDR2 YYDKDF (reference sequence). V was pared by 0 bases and J by 8 bases, with 16 bases between. This CDR3 is 15 amino acids long. The CDR3 nucleotides are TGTGCCACCAGCAGAGATCGTCTGTCAGGCGGCGGCTACACCTTC. This translates into CATSRDRLSGGGYTF.

There are many counts of this clonotype. The chain recombines TRBV29-1 with TRBJ1-5; D not certain. The V gene lost 2 bases and the J gene lost 7 bases, with 6 bases spanning the gap. Germline V gives CDR1 SQVTM, CDR2 ANQGSEA. This CDR3 has 11 residues. CDR3 in DNA: TGCAGCGTTGAATCGGAGCAGCCCCAGCATTTT. The encoded protein is CSVESEQPQHF.

This clonotype has a single count. The chain couples TRBV5-1 to TRBJ1-3, with D unclear. V was cut by 1 base and J by 0 bases, with 11 bases left in between. Germline V CDR1 and CDR2: SGHRS, YFSETQ. This CDR3 has 16 amino acids. This CDR3 is CASSLSIKGSGNTIYF. For the CDR3, the DNA is TGCGCCAGCAGCTTGAGCATAAAGGGCTCTGGAAACACCATATATTTT.

In this sample, this clonotype turned up many times. This chain links TRBV24-1 with TRBJ1-5, with D possibly matching TRBD1 (6 bases). V lost 2 bases and J lost 7, with 14 bases in between. Germline CDR1 reads KGHDR; CDR2 reads SFDVKD. The CDR3 is 15 residues long. The CDR3 loop reads CATSDSRGLGQPQHF. CDR3 nucleotides: TGTGCCACCAGTGATTCCCGGGGGCTAGGGCAGCCCCAGCATTTT.

This clonotype was found many times. The chain carries TRBV6-4 and TRBJ2-5; 10 bases fit TRBD2. V shed 3 bases, J shed 4 bases, and the junction held 5 bases outside the gene matches. CDR3 size: 15 residues. Germline CDR1 reads MRHNA; CDR2 reads SNTAGT. CDR3 DNA sequence: TGTGCCAGCAGTGAAGAAGCGGGGGGGCGAGAGACCCAGTACTTC. This codes for CASSEEAGGRETQYF.

This clonotype appeared many times. The chain recombines TRBV4-3 with TRBJ1-6; D is uncertain. Germline assignment: CDR1 LGHNA and CDR2 YSLEER. CDR3 length equals 12 residues. Trimming stripped 3 bases from V and 9 bases from J, with 6 bases between. The CDR3 loop reads CASSHTVSPLHF. As DNA, the CDR3 is TGCGCCAGCAGCCATACAGTTTCACCCCTCCACTTT.

In regard to this clonotype: A clone one base away is much larger, so this may be a read error. The rearrangement joins TRBV15 to TRBJ1-6; weak D call: TRBD1 (5 bases). The V gene's germline CDR1 is LNHNV and CDR2 YYDKDF (reference sequence). The CDR3 spans 13 residues. The DNA for the CDR3 is TGTGTCACCCGGGGACTTTATAATTCACCCCTCCACTTT. Amino acids: CVTRGLYNSPLHF.

This clonotype came up many times. The V gene is TRBV6-1, the J gene TRBJ2-7, with D maybe TRBD1 (6 bases). Trimming cost V 1 base and J 3 bases, with 10 bases left between them. This CDR3 contains 14 residues. CDR1 MNHNS and CDR2 SASEGT come from the germline V gene. The CDR3 region is CASSEVHRDYEQYF. The CDR3 bases are TGTGCCAGCAGTGAAGTTCACAGGGACTACGAGCAGTACTTC.

In this sample, this clonotype turned up many times. The chain uses TRBV25-1 and TRBJ2-5, with 7 bases matching TRBD2. The CDR3 consists of 14 residues. Germline-derived CDR1 and CDR2 are MGHDK and SYGVNS. With 3 bases clipped from V and 0 bases from J, the junction kept 1 base outside the gene matches. The DNA for the CDR3 is TGTGCCAGCAGTGAGGGGGGGAACCAAGAGACCCAGTACTTC. Its protein product is CASSEGGNQETQYF.

This clonotype was observed a few times. The J gene is TRBJ2-7, the V gene TRBV4-1; maybe TRBD2 (6 bases). The V and J ends lost 3 bases and 2 bases respectively, with 17 bases between them. Germline assignment: CDR1 MGHRA and CDR2 YSYEKL. This CDR3 contains 16 residues. The CDR3 protein is CASSQGLGRGPYEQYF. DNA of the CDR3: TGCGCCAGCAGCCAGGGGCTAGGGCGGGGCCCCTACGAGCAGTACTTC.

A few counts support this clonotype. The chain carries TRBV18 and TRBJ1-1; D remains unclear. Looked up from germline, CDR1 is KGHSH and CDR2 is LQKENI. Trimming took off 2 bases at V and 1 base at J, with 5 bases between the two ends. The CDR3 loop spans 13 amino acids. The CDR3 spells CASSPKQNTEAFF. The CDR3 nucleotides are TGTGCCAGCTCACCAAAACAGAACACTGAAGCTTTCTTT.

This clonotype was recorded many times. V gene TRBV9 combines with J gene TRBJ1-1; possible D gene TRBD1, 6 bases. Germline V gene lookup returns CDR1 SGDLS and CDR2 YYNGEE. V was trimmed by 1 base and J by 10 bases, leaving 14 bases between them. The CDR3 covers 13 residues. The CDR3 loop is CASSVTGGGIAFF. Here the CDR3 DNA reads TGTGCCAGCAGCGTAACCGGGGGCGGGATAGCTTTCTTT.

This clonotype was seen many times. V usage is TRBV15 and J usage is TRBJ2-5, with D uncertain. V was clipped by 2 bases and J by 1 base, with 5 bases between them. Looked up from germline, CDR1 is LNHNV and CDR2 is YYDKDF (reference sequence). The CDR3 extends over 13 amino acids. The CDR3 here is CATSRRSQETQYF. CDR3 nucleotides: TGTGCCACCAGCAGACGGAGCCAAGAGACCCAGTACTTC.

This clonotype was seen a few times. The rearrangement uses TRBV12-5 and TRBJ2-5; 8 nucleotides align to TRBD1. From germline, CDR1 is LGHNT and CDR2 FRNRAP. The CDR3 is 16 amino acids. Unmatched junction bases numbered 4, after V lost 0 bases and J lost 1 base. Here the CDR3 reads CASGLVLDRGQETQYF. Written as DNA, the CDR3 is TGTGCTAGTGGTTTGGTACTCGACAGGGGCCAAGAGACCCAGTACTTC.

Concerning this clonotype: A much bigger clone sits one base away, suggesting this may be a read error. The V call is TRBV7-2, the J call TRBJ2-7; weak D call: TRBD2 (5 bases). Germline loops: CDR1 SGHTA, CDR2 FQGNSA. CDR3 length: 15 residues. This CDR3 is CASSLVAEATYEKYF. CDR3 DNA: TGTGCCAGCAGCTTAGTTGCGGAGGCCACCTACGAGAAGTACTTC.

This clonotype has at least ten counts. The chain employs TRBV7-3 and TRBJ1-1; D is perhaps TRBD1 (5 bases). In germline, CDR1 is SGHTA, CDR2 FQGTGA. V shed 5 bases and J shed 1 base, with 8 bases lying between them. The CDR3 sequence is 13 residues long. This CDR3 is CASSAQGNTEAFF. The CDR3 DNA reads as TGTGCCAGCAGCGCTCAGGGGAACACTGAAGCTTTCTTT.